The present TCR beta chain was sequenced within a study of T-cell memory formation after mild COVID-19. One entry per CDR3 protein, called by TCRdb with MiXCR from the 5' RACE reads. The sample consists of around 200,000 distinct CDR3 sequences, around 20% of them appearing once. Of note for this clonotype: Its antigen is still unknown.

Study results and limitations: The finding that pre-infection memory included some responding clones suggested that cross-reactive memory joined. The authors left the SARS-CoV-2 specificity of second-wave clones peaking on day 37 unconfirmed.

Trimming took off 0 bases at V and 3 bases at J, with 11 bases between the two ends. Germline V gives CDR1 SGHAT, CDR2 FQNNGV. The CDR3 is made up of 15 amino acids. Material: PBMCs or a T cell subset sorted from them (not recorded which). The V and J genes are TRBV11-2 and TRBJ2-5; D is unclear. The sequence was collected from a man aged 18 to 30 who had mild COVID-19 (a few samples of this study predate the infection). Cell type and time point are not known. CDR3 in DNA: TGTGCCAGCAGCTTAGATCAGGCGTACAAAGAGACCCAGTACTTC. Its translation: CASSLDQAYKETQYF.